This T cell receptor beta chain was captured in a study of identifying expanded T cells in peripheral blood. The length of the CDR3 is 15 residues. Germline values: CDR1 SGHNT, CDR2 YYREEE (reference sequence). V was cut by 1 base and J by 7 bases, with 14 bases left in between. Collection occurred without any documented infections or immune events in donors. Findings of the study overall: Variance in clone template counts between two-week samples significantly increased with total template count across all healthy donors. Over approximately two and four weeks, about 15 and 18 clones changed, versus approximately 1.1 between replicates.

As to this clone: The target antigen is unknown.

TCRdb keeps only in-frame clones here, not all; method: immunoSEQ multiplex PCR. The sample holds roughly 100,000 clones; about 91% are singletons and the top ten take 12% to 15%. V usage is TRBV5-4 and J usage is TRBJ2-2; D unclear. The origin of this receptor is a person aged 18 to 70 in good health. The sample was blood. Here the CDR3 reads CASSLTTATGGELFF. Written as DNA, the CDR3 is TGTGCCAGCAGCTTGACAACAGCGACTGGCGGGGAGCTGTTTTTT.